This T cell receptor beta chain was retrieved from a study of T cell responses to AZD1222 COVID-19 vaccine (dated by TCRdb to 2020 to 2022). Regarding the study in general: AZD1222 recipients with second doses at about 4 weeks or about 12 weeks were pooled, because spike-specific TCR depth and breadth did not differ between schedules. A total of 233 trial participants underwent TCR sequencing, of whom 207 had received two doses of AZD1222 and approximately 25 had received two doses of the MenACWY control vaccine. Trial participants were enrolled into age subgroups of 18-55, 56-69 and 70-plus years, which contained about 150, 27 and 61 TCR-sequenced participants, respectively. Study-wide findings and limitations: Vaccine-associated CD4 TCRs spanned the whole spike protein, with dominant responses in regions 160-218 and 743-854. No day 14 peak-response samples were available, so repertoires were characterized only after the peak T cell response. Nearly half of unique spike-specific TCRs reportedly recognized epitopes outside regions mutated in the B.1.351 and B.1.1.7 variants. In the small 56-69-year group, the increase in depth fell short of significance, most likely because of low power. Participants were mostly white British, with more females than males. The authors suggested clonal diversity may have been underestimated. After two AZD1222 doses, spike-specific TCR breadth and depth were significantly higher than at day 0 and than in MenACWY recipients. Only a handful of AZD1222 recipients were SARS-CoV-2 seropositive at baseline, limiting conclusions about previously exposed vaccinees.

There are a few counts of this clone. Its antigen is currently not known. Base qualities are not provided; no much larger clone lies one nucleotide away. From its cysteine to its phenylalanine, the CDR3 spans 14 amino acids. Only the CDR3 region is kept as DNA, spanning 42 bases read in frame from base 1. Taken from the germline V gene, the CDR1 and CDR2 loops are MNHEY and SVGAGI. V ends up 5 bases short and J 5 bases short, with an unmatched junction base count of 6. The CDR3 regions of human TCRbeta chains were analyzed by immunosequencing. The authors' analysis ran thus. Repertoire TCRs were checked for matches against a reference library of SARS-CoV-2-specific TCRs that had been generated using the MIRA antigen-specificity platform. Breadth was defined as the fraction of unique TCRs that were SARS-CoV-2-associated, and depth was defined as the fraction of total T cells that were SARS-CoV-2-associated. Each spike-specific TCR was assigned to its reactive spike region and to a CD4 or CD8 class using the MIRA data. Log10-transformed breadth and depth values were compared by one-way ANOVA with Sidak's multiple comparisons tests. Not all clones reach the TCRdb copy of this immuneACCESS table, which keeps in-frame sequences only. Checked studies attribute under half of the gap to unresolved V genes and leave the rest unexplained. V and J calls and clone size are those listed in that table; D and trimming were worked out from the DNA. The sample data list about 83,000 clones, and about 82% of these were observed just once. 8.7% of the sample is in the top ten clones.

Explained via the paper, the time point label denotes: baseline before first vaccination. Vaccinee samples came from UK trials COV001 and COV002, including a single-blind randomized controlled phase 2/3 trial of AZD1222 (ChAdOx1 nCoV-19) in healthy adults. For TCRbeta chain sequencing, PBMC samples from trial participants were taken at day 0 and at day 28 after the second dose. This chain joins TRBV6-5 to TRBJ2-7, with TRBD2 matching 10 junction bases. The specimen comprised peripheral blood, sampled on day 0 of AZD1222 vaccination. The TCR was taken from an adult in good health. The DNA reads TGTGCCAGCAGTATTATCGGGACTAGCGACGAGCAGTACTTC. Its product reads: CASSIIGTSDEQYF.